This T cell receptor (beta chain) emerged from a study of vaccination effects on CD4 cells after COVID-19. Trimming took 1 base from V and 0 from J, leaving 8 bases between them. In germline, CDR1 is KGHDR, CDR2 SFDVKD. This CDR3 spans 16 amino acids. On this clone: Its antigen is currently unknown.

Sequenced by immunoSEQ multiplex PCR; TCRdb stores in-frame clones only, minus some. The sample lists about 68,000 clones, about 80% occurring once. Sequencing in the ViraFEST assay came after antigen-specific CD4+ T cells had been expanded with viral peptide pools, which were used to stimulate PBMC. After around 10 days in culture, the CD4+ T cells were isolated. Previously uninfected by SARS-CoV-2, the vaccine recipients also showed negative nucleocapsid antibodies. Supplemented with roughly 9.6 IU/ml IL-2 and around 10 ug/ml peptides, around 2 million PBMC per well were kept in culture. This specimen consisted of CD4+ T cells from PBMCs cultured with SARS-CoV-2 spike peptides, obtained before COVID-19 vaccination. The chain links TRBV24-1 to TRBJ2-2, with D perhaps TRBD2 (6 bases). The TCR originated in a human donor who received a COVID-19 vaccine. For the CDR3, the DNA is TGTGCCACCAGTGATTTAGGAGGGGCGAACACCGGGGAGCTGTTTTTT. Amino acids: CATSDLGGANTGELFF.